What follows is one T cell receptor beta chain and its context. No antigen is known for it. The entry originates in a study of vaccination and CD4 T cells after COVID-19. Treatment here: approximately 10-day PBMC culture with coronavirus spike peptide pools or control peptides (ViraFEST assay). Half the growth medium was swapped for new IL-2 medium on days 3 and 7. The Oncomine TCR Beta short-read assay was applied to DNA of cultured CD4+ T cells. TCRdb ran MiXCR on the PCR reads and lists one entry per CDR3 protein. The data contain 20,000 or so distinct CDR3 sequences, less than 65% of them seen just once; the ten biggest clones take up roughly 8%. The V gene end was trimmed by 4 bases and the J gene end by 3 bases; junction bases not matched to a gene: 3. The length of the CDR3 is 14 residues. Germline CDR1 SNHLY, CDR2 FYNNEI.

The material sequenced was CD4+ T cells from blood, cultured in vitro. The gene calls are TRBV2 and TRBJ2-5; 9 nucleotides align to TRBD2. The source of this sequence is a human donor who had recovered from COVID-19. The CDR3 here is CASSVPSGEETQYF. In nucleotides, the CDR3 is TGTGCCAGCAGTGTACCTAGCGGGGAAGAGACCCAGTACTTC.